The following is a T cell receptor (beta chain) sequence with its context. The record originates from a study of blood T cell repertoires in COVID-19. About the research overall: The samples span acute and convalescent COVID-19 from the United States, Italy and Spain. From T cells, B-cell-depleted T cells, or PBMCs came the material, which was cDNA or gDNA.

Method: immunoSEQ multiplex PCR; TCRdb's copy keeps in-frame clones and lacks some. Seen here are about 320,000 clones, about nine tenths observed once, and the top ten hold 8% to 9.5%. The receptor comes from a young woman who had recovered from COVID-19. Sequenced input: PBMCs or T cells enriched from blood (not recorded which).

The CDR3 reads CAITGTTRRTDTQYF. The CDR3 DNA is TGTGCCATCACCGGGACTACCCGGAGGACAGATACGCAGTATTTT. V is TRBV10-3 and J is TRBJ2-3; 7 bases match TRBD2. The CDR3 extends over 15 amino acids. The V gene's germline CDR1 is ENHRY and CDR2 SYGVKD. The ends lost 7 bases at V and 3 bases at J; junction bases unmatched: 10.